The 16 T cell receptor beta chains given below trace back to one sample, sequenced in a study of T cell changes during pregnancy in multiple sclerosis (dated by TCRdb to about 2019). Libraries were made using the immunoSEQ multiplex PCR assay. In TCRdb, the immuneACCESS table is reduced to in-frame sequences with V and J assigned. These tables do not hold every clone; where another copy was compared, an unresolved V gene accounts for under half, and the others remain unexplained. In this sample the table shows 49,000 or so clones, 92% of which occur a single time. The ten top clones hold about 0.41% of the sample. Sequencing used CD4+ T cells from peripheral blood mononuclear cells, obtained in the second trimester of pregnancy. Receptor source: a female donor in good health, enrolled as a control in a pregnancy study.

This clone was found a few times. The chain recombines TRBV12-5 with TRBJ1-2, with 7 bases identical to TRBD1. Germline-derived CDR1 and CDR2 are LGHNT and FRNRAP. V shed 6 bases, J shed 2 bases, and the junction held 6 bases outside the gene matches. The CDR3 spans 14 residues. The CDR3 sequence: CASGRRDRNYGYTF. DNA for the CDR3: TGTGCTAGTGGGCGGCGGGACAGAAACTATGGCTACACCTTC.

The chain combines TRBV30 with TRBJ2-1, with 9 nucleotides matching TRBD2. The CDR3 runs 14 residues. The V gene end was trimmed by 4 bases and the J gene end by 10 bases; junction bases not matched to a gene: 11. Germline CDR1 is GTSNPN and CDR2 is SVGIG (reference sequence). In DNA, the CDR3 is TGTGCCTGGATGGGTGGCGGGGGGGCTGGGGAGCAGTTCTTC. It yields the protein CAWMGGGGAGEQFF. Based on the CDR3 plus reference TRBV30 and TRBJ2-1, the full variable domain is SQTIHQWPATLVQPVGSPLSLECTVEGTSNPNLYWYRQAAGRGLQLLFYSVGIGQISSEVPQNLSASRPQDRQFILSSKKLLLSDSGFYLCAWMGGGGAGEQFFGPGTRLTVL.

This chain uses TRBV5-6 with TRBJ1-5; D gene uncertain. Germline assignment: CDR1 SGHDT and CDR2 YYEEEE. The CDR3 has 13 amino acids. Trimming shortened V by 4 bases and J by 2 bases, and 7 bases separated the two germline ends. The CDR3 nucleotides are TGTGCCAGCAGCCGGTTTGGCAATCAGCCCCAGCATTTT. Translated: CASSRFGNQPQHF.

The chain recombines TRBV5-6 with TRBJ2-7; D might be TRBD1 (6 bases). CDR3 length equals 16 residues. CDR1 and CDR2 from the germline V gene are SGHDT and YYEEEE. V dropped 1 base and J dropped 3 bases, with 17 bases sitting between them. The DNA for the CDR3 is TGTGCCAGCAGCTTGAGTATAGGGGGTTTTTTCTACGAGCAGTACTTC. Protein: CASSLSIGGFFYEQYF.

This rearrangement joins TRBV9 to TRBJ2-5, with 10 bases that match TRBD1. This CDR3 is built from 13 residues. Germline values: CDR1 SGDLS, CDR2 YYNGEE. The V and J ends lost 2 bases and 5 bases, in that order; junction bases with no gene match: 0. CDR3 sequence: CASSVGQGETQYF. CDR3 nucleotides: TGTGCCAGCAGCGTGGGACAGGGGGAGACCCAGTACTTC.

As to this clone: At the DNA level, this CDR3 is encoded by other sequences in the same sample as well. For the CDR3, the DNA is TGTGCCAGCGAGACGAGCGGGGGGTACAGCAATGAGCAGTTCTTC. Amino acid sequence: CASETSGGYSNEQFF. The V call is TRBV6-6, the J call TRBJ2-1, with 9 nucleotides matching TRBD2. Germline trimming cut 8 bases from V and 6 bases from J; bases unmatched to any gene: 11. The germline V gene encodes CDR1 MNHNY and CDR2 SVGAGI (reference sequence). This CDR3 comprises 15 residues.

This chain uses TRBV28 with TRBJ1-5; no definite D call. The CDR3 is 15 residues long. Germline CDR1 and CDR2: MDHEN and SYDVKM. V lost 6 bases, J lost 0 bases, and 12 bases lay in between. CDR3 bases: TGTGCCAGCAGCCCTACCCATGGTAGCAATCAGCCCCAGCATTTT. This sequence encodes CASSPTHGSNQPQHF.

The rearrangement uses TRBV4-3 and TRBJ1-6, with D tentatively TRBD1 (5 bases). The germline V and J ends were trimmed by 0 bases and 7 bases, with 13 bases remaining between them. The CDR3 length is 16 residues. The V gene's germline CDR1 is LGHNA and CDR2 YSLEER. The CDR3 region has the DNA TGCGCCAGCAGCCAAGACCCCGCAGGGCAGAATTCACCCCTCCACTTT. Translation gives CASSQDPAGQNSPLHF.

This clone showed up just once. The genes are TRBV4-3 and TRBJ2-5; TRBD2 aligns across 8 bases. The V gene end was trimmed by 0 bases and the J gene end by 5 bases; junction bases not matched to a gene: 8. The CDR3 is 16 residues long. The germline V gene encodes CDR1 LGHNA and CDR2 YSLEER. The CDR3, as DNA: TGCGCCAGCAGCCAAGAGATCCGGGGGGGCGGGGAGACCCAGTACTTC. Protein sequence: CASSQEIRGGGETQYF.

The chain employs TRBV6-1 and TRBJ1-4; no firm D call. The CDR3 length is 15 residues. V lost 4 bases and J 5 bases, leaving 14 bases between the germline ends. Germline-derived CDR1 and CDR2 are MNHNS and SASEGT. CDR3 nucleotides: TGTGCCAGCAGTGTGTCCGGGAGCGGGAATGAAAAACTGTTTTTT. Amino acids: CASSVSGSGNEKLFF.

The chain carries TRBV5-4 and TRBJ1-1; weak D call: TRBD1 (6 bases). Trimming pared 2 bases from V and 6 bases from J, leaving 14 bases between. The V gene's germline CDR1 is SGHNT and CDR2 YYREEE (reference sequence). CDR3 length: 14 amino acids. The DNA of the CDR3 is TGTGCCAGCAGCTTCGGGGCGCCAGGGGCTGAAGCTTTCTTT. It specifies CASSFGAPGAEAFF. Looking up the rest from reference TRBV5-4 and TRBJ1-1 gives the full variable domain: ETGVTQSPTHLIKTRGQQVTLRCSSQSGHNTVSWYQQALGQGPQFIFQYYREEENGRGNFPPRFSGLQFPNYSSELNVNALELDDSALYLCASSFGAPGAEAFFGQGTRLTVV.

This chain connects TRBV7-2 to TRBJ1-1, with 7 nucleotides matching TRBD1. The V and J ends lost 6 bases and 2 bases, in that order; junction bases with no gene match: 12. This CDR3 is 16 amino acids long. Germline CDR1 reads SGHTA; CDR2 reads FQGNSA. The CDR3: CASRYLAGTVNTEAFF. The CDR3 DNA follows: TGTGCCAGCAGGTACCTAGCCGGGACAGTCAACACTGAAGCTTTCTTT.

The chain recombines TRBV4-3 with TRBJ1-5; D is possibly TRBD1 (6 bases). Trimming stripped 4 bases from V and 7 bases from J, with 14 bases between. Germline loops: CDR1 LGHNA, CDR2 YSLEER. The CDR3 contains 14 residues. The CDR3 DNA follows: TGCGCCAGCAGCCCCGGACGGGACAACCAGCCCCAGCATTTT. As protein: CASSPGRDNQPQHF.

The gene calls are TRBV18 and TRBJ1-1; tentatively, D is TRBD1 (5 bases). Germline lookup yields CDR1 KGHSH and CDR2 LQKENI. This CDR3 has 14 amino acids. Trimming stripped 8 bases from V and 3 bases from J, with 16 bases between. The DNA for the CDR3 is TGTGCCAGCGTCACGGGGGACGGGTACACTGAAGCTTTCTTT. This codes for CASVTGDGYTEAFF.

The CDR3 reads CASSPYPDRVVGYTF. In nucleotides, the CDR3 is TGCGCCAGCAGCCCATACCCCGACCGGGTCGTGGGCTACACCTTC. The chain is built from TRBV4-3 and TRBJ1-2; D ambiguous. Germline V lookup: CDR1 LGHNA, CDR2 YSLEER. Trimming left V 4 bases short and J 8 bases short, with 20 bases between. The CDR3 runs 15 residues.

This chain joins TRBV6-6 and TRBJ1-2; D might be TRBD1 (5 bases). The CDR3 length is 15 residues. Germline V CDR1 and CDR2: MNHNY, SVGAGI (reference sequence). V dropped 6 bases and J dropped 2 bases, with 16 bases sitting between them. The CDR3 sequence: CASSPAGGSNYGYTF. The CDR3, as DNA: TGTGCCAGCAGCCCGGCGGGGGGGTCCAACTATGGCTACACCTTC.